The 21 T cell receptor beta chains below were found in one sample sequenced in a study of cytomegalovirus exposure and HLA in healthy donors. 60 Vbeta and 13 Jbeta primers were used in PCR. The repertoire was sequenced with immunoSEQ multiplex PCR; TCRdb's copy has only in-frame clones and lacks some. The repertoire includes 150,000 or so clones, roughly 80% of them detected once, and 1.5% to 2% sits in the top ten. The sample was PBMCs. The receptors stem from a female donor in good health and CMV-seronegative.

There are many counts of this clone. The CDR3 loop is CASSLESGRSLGETQYF. CDR3 DNA: TGTGCCAGCAGCTTGGAAAGCGGGAGGTCCTTGGGAGAGACCCAGTACTTC. The chain employs TRBV5-4 and TRBJ2-5, with 9 nucleotides matching TRBD2. Germline CDR1 is SGHNT and CDR2 is YYREEE (reference sequence). Trimming cost V 0 bases and J 4 bases; bases outside gene matches: 10. The CDR3 runs to 17 residues.

This clone was recorded a few times. V is TRBV6-1 and J is TRBJ1-4; D uncertain. The CDR3 spans 14 residues. The germline CDR1 and CDR2 sequences are MNHNS and SASEGT. Deletions cut 6 bases from V and 6 bases from J, with 14 bases between. CDR3 region: CASRAERTYEKLFF. The DNA for the CDR3 is TGTGCCAGCAGGGCCGAGCGGACGTATGAAAAACTGTTTTTT.

This clone was recorded a few times. V usage is TRBV7-2 and J usage is TRBJ2-2; TRBD1 aligns across 10 bases. V shed 5 bases, J shed 7 bases, and the junction held 7 bases outside the gene matches. In germline, CDR1 is SGHTA, CDR2 FQGNSA. CDR3 size: 15 residues. CDR3 DNA: TGTGCCAGCAGCCCCCGACAGGGGGCACACGGGGAGCTGTTTTTT. Protein sequence: CASSPRQGAHGELFF.

This clone is judged medium-sized (0.01 to 0.1%). J is TRBJ2-7 and V is TRBV4-1; 13 bases align to TRBD2. After removal of 0 bases from V and 3 bases from J, the junction contained 2 bases not matched to a gene. CDR3 length: 16 amino acids. Germline V gene lookup returns CDR1 MGHRA and CDR2 YSYEKL. The CDR3 is CASSQDWTSGGYEQYF. The CDR3 nucleotides read TGCGCCAGCAGCCAAGATTGGACTAGCGGGGGCTACGAGCAGTACTTC.

This clone was found a few times. The rearrangement uses TRBV27 and TRBJ1-1; possibly TRBD1 for D (6 bases). CDR3 length: 14 residues. Germline loops: CDR1 MNHEY, CDR2 SMNVEV (reference sequence). V dropped 3 bases and J dropped 2 bases, with 10 bases sitting between them. Here the CDR3 reads CASSFRDTNTEAFF. The CDR3 region has the DNA TGTGCCAGCAGTTTCCGGGACACAAACACTGAAGCTTTCTTT.

This clone was seen a handful of times. V usage is TRBV4-2 and J usage is TRBJ1-2; D is unresolved. This CDR3 comprises 15 residues. The V end lost 0 bases, the J end lost 2 bases, and 10 bases lay between the germline ends. Germline CDR1 is LGHNA and CDR2 is YNFKEQ. The CDR3 DNA follows: TGTGCCAGCAGCCAAGAGGTGGGCGGGAACTATGGCTACACCTTC. Its translation is CASSQEVGGNYGYTF.

V and J are TRBV9 and TRBJ2-6; TRBD1 might be the D (6 bases). This CDR3 contains 16 residues. V was clipped by 3 bases and J by 4 bases, with 14 bases between them. Germline V lookup: CDR1 SGDLS, CDR2 YYNGEE. CDR3 DNA sequence: TGTGCCAGCAGCGCCCACCGGGACACCGGGGCCAACGTCCTGACTTTC. Translating gives CASSAHRDTGANVLTF.

The chain employs TRBV6-4 and TRBJ2-2; tentatively, D is TRBD1 (5 bases). The V end was cut by 2 bases, the J end by 8 bases, with 6 bases between. Germline V gene data show CDR1 as MRHNA and CDR2 as SNTAGT. CDR3 length equals 12 residues. DNA of the CDR3: TGTGCCAGCAGTGACCGGACAGGGGAGCTGTTTTTT. This sequence encodes CASSDRTGELFF.

This chain uses TRBV18 with TRBJ1-5; D is unclear. V lost 3 bases to trimming and J lost 7 bases, with 13 bases between them. Germline CDR1 reads KGHSH; CDR2 reads LQKENI. The length of the CDR3 is 14 residues. The CDR3: CASSPGRVWQPQHF. The CDR3 DNA is TGTGCCAGCTCACCCGGCCGGGTATGGCAGCCCCAGCATTTT. Looking up the rest from reference TRBV18 and TRBJ1-5 gives the full variable domain: NAGVMQNPRHLVRRRGQEARLRCSPMKGHSHVYWYRQLPEEGLKFMVYLQKENIIDESGMPKERFSAEFPKEGPSILRIQQVVRGDSAAYFCASSPGRVWQPQHFGDGTRLSIL.

The genes are TRBV28 and TRBJ1-2; possible D gene TRBD1, 6 bases. The CDR3 totals 14 residues. CDR1 MDHEN and CDR2 SYDVKM come from the germline V gene. V shed 5 bases and J shed 0 bases, with 10 bases lying between them. In DNA form, the CDR3 reads TGTGCCAGCAGTCGACAGGAGGCTAACTATGGCTACACCTTC. Translation: CASSRQEANYGYTF.

Note on this clone: The sample contains more than one DNA sequence encoding this CDR3. V and J are TRBV9 and TRBJ2-3, with 7 bases fitting TRBD2. The length of the CDR3 is 15 residues. Unmatched junction bases numbered 4, after V lost 3 bases and J lost 0 bases. Germline CDR1 and CDR2: SGDLS and YYNGEE. The CDR3 loop is CASSASSGSTDTQYF. In nucleotides, the CDR3 is TGTGCCAGCAGCGCATCTAGCGGTAGCACAGATACGCAGTATTTT.

The chain joins TRBV11-2 to TRBJ1-3; TRBD1 agrees at 9 bases. Germline V gene data show CDR1 as SGHAT and CDR2 as FQNNGV. The CDR3 contains 15 residues. V lost 5 bases to trimming and J lost 4 bases; unmatched junction nucleotides: 6. The CDR3 bases are TGTGCCAGCAGCATTACAGGGGGCGCGGGAAACACCATATATTTT. Protein: CASSITGGAGNTIYF.

The chain employs TRBV7-3 and TRBJ2-2; 8 nucleotides align to TRBD1. This CDR3 contains 13 residues. Unmatched junction bases numbered 6, after V lost 8 bases and J lost 7 bases. CDR1 is SGHTA, CDR2 FQGTGA, per germline. The CDR3 spells CASAKTGVGELFF. The CDR3 DNA reads TGTGCCAGCGCTAAGACAGGGGTCGGGGAGCTGTTTTTT.

The chain has TRBV19 and TRBJ2-3; 8 positions match TRBD2. Germline V lookup: CDR1 LNHDA, CDR2 SQIVND (reference sequence). The junction had 7 bases not matched to a gene; V was cut back by 5 bases and J by 6 bases. The length of the CDR3 is 14 residues. CDR3 residues: CASSREGGLDTQYF. The DNA for the CDR3 is TGTGCCAGTAGTCGGGAGGGAGGGCTGGATACGCAGTATTTT. Together with reference TRBV19 and TRBJ2-3, the CDR3 gives the full variable domain: DGGITQSPKYLFRKEGQNVTLSCEQNLNHDAMYWYRQDPGQGLRLIYYSQIVNDFQKGDIAEGYSVSREKKESFPLTVTSAQKNPTAFYLCASSREGGLDTQYFGPGTRLTVL.

In this sample, this clone turned up a few times. V is TRBV10-1 and J is TRBJ1-4; the D is unclear. Per the germline V gene, CDR1 is WNHNN and CDR2 is SYGVQD (reference sequence). Trimming took off 4 bases at V and 7 bases at J, with 4 bases between the two ends. The CDR3 totals 11 residues. This chain's CDR3 is CASSAGEKLFF. CDR3 nucleotide sequence: TGCGCCAGCAGTGCCGGTGAAAAACTGTTTTTT.

The V and J genes are TRBV6-6 and TRBJ1-2, with 8 nucleotides matching TRBD1. This CDR3 spans 15 amino acids. Germline CDR1 and CDR2: MNHNY and SVGAGI (reference sequence). The ends lost 4 bases at V and 8 bases at J; junction bases unmatched: 12. CDR3 residues: CASSFGQGPTMGYTF. In DNA form, the CDR3 reads TGTGCCAGCAGTTTTGGACAGGGTCCGACCATGGGCTACACCTTC.

This chain links TRBV9 with TRBJ2-5; 12 nucleotides match TRBD2. With the DNA end fitting TRBJ2-7 better, the J assignment may be wrong. The CDR3 extends over 16 amino acids. CDR1 is SGDLS and CDR2 is YYNGEE in the germline V gene. DNA for the CDR3: TGTGCCAGCAGCGTAGCTAGCGGGGGGGCGGAGAACGAGCAGTACTTC. Protein: CASSVASGGAENEQYF.

V and J are TRBV11-2 and TRBJ2-7; D not resolved. Trimming shortened V by 5 bases and J by 2 bases, and 16 bases separated the two germline ends. The CDR3 contains 15 residues. In germline, CDR1 is SGHAT, CDR2 FQNNGV. DNA of the CDR3: TGTGCCAGCAGCCCCGGAAAACACAGTACCTACGAGCAGTACTTC. It is translated as CASSPGKHSTYEQYF.

This clone was picked up a small number of times. J is TRBJ2-5 and V is TRBV5-1; D unresolved. The DNA end is more similar to TRBJ2-7, so the J call may be wrong. From germline, CDR1 is SGHRS and CDR2 YFSETQ. The CDR3 has 14 residues. DNA of the CDR3: TGCGCCAGCAGCTTAAGCGCCTCTACCGGCGAGCAGTACTTC. This sequence encodes CASSLSASTGEQYF.

The chain has TRBV7-3 and TRBJ2-3, with D perhaps matching TRBD1 (6 bases). The CDR3 is 14 amino acids. V was trimmed by 5 bases and J by 2 bases, leaving 11 bases between them. Germline V gives CDR1 SGHTA, CDR2 FQGTGA. The CDR3 loop is CASSQGQATDTQYF. CDR3 nucleotides: TGTGCCAGCAGCCAGGGACAAGCCACAGATACGCAGTATTTT.

V and J are TRBV7-6 and TRBJ1-2, with TRBD1 matching 9 bases. Germline assignment: CDR1 SGHVS and CDR2 FNYEAQ. This CDR3 has 14 amino acids. Losses at the gene ends were 5 bases for V and 10 bases for J; bases not matched to a gene: 11. CDR3 residues: CASSGGGQGSDYTF. In DNA, the CDR3 is TGTGCCAGCAGCGGGGGGGGACAGGGCTCCGACTACACCTTC. The whole variable domain, filled in from reference TRBV7-6 and TRBJ1-2, reads GAGVSQSPRYKVTKRGQDVALRCDPISGHVSLYWYRQALGQGPEFLTYFNYEAQQDKSGLPNDRFSAERPEGSISTLTIQRTEQRDSAMYRCASSGGGQGSDYTFGSGTRLTVV.